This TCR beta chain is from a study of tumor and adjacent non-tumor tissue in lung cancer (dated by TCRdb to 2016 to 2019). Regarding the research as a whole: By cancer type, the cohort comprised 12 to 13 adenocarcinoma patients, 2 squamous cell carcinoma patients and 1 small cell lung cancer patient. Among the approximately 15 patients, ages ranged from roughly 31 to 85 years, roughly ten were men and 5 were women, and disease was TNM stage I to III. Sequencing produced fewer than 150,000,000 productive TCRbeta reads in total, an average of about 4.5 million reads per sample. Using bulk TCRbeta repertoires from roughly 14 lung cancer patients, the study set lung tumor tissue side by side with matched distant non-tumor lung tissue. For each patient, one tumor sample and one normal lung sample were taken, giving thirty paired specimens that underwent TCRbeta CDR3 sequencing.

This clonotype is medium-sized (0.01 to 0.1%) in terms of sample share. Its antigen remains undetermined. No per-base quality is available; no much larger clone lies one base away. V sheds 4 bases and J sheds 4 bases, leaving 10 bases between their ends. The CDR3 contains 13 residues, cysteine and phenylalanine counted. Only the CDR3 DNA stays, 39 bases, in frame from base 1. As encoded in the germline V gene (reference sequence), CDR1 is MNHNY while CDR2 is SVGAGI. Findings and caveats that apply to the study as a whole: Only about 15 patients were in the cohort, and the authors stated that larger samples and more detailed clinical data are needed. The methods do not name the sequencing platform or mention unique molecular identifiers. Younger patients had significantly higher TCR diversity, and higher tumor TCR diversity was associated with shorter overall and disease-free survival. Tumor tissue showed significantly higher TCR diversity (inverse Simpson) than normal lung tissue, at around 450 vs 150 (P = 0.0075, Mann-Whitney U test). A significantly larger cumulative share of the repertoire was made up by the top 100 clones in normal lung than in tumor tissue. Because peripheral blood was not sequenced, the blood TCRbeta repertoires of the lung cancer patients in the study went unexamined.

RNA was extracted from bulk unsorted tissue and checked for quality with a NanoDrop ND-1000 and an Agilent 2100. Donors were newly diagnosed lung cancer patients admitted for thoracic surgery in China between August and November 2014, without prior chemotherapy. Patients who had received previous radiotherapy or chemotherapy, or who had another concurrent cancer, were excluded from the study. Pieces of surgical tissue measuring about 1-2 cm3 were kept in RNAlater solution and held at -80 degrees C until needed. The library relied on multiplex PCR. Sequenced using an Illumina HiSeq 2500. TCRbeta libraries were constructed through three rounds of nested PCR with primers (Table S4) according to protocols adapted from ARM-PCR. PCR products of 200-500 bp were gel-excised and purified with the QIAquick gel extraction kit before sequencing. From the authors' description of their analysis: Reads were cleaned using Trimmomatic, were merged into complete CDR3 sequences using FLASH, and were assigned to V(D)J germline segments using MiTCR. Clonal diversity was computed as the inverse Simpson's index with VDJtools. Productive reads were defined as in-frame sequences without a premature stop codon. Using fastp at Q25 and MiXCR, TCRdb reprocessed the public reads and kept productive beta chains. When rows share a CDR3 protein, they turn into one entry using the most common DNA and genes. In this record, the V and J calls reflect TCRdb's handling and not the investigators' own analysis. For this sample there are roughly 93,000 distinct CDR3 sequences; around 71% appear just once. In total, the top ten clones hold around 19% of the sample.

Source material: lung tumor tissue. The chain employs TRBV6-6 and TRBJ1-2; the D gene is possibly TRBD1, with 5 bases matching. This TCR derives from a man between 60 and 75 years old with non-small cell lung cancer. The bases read TGTGCCAGCAGTTCCGGGGACCGCTATGGCTACACCTTC. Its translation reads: CASSSGDRYGYTF.